This T cell receptor (beta chain) was recorded in a study of Ad26.COV2.S vaccination and SARS-CoV-2 variants. Points from the study as a whole: Similar non-spike TCR breadth was seen in vaccine and placebo recipients. Substantial breadth was reportedly displayed by spike-specific CD8+ and CD4+ T cell responses after vaccination.

Treatment in this sample: some 20 received Ad26.COV2.S at low or high dose, single or two shots; about five received placebo; per-sample allocation not given. After the first vaccine or placebo injection, samples were drawn on day 63. A Boston adult aged 18-55 years was the donor. On this clone: What it binds is unknown.

Clones were sequenced by immunoSEQ multiplex PCR, and TCRdb holds only the in-frame ones, with some missing. The sample holds 400,000 to 500,000 clones, approximately 89% seen once. Germline CDR1 and CDR2: SGHDN and FVKESK. This CDR3 is 11 amino acids long. V was clipped by 4 bases and J by 7 bases, with 7 bases between them. The rearrangement joins TRBV14 to TRBJ2-5, with a possible D match to TRBD2 (6 bases). The specimen was peripheral blood, collected in a trial of Ad26.COV2.S vaccine versus placebo. The receptor was isolated from a person aged 18 to 59 who received the Ad26.COV2.S COVID-19 vaccine or a placebo. The CDR3 region is CASSPGGTQYF. CDR3 nucleotide sequence: TGTGCCAGCAGCCCCGGGGGGACCCAGTACTTC.